This T cell receptor (beta chain) is from a study of shared clonotypes between healthy human individuals. The CDR3 extends over 16 amino acids. V dropped 0 bases and J dropped 4 bases, with 16 bases sitting between them. CDR1 and CDR2 from the germline V gene are SGHRS and YFSETQ. General study results and limits: When naive CD4 clonotypes were compared across a few donors, around 5% were shared. Non-shared clonotypes were found to have lower generation probabilities than the clonotypes that were shared by all four of the sorted-subset donors.

Details on this clone: No antigen is known for it.

Each subset's genomic DNA was shared equally among a number of immunoSEQ plates. Produced via immunoSEQ multiplex PCR; TCRdb's table is partial and in-frame only. The sample yields 2 million to 2.5 million clones, 90% to 95% seen once. J is TRBJ1-1 and V is TRBV5-1; D might be TRBD1 (6 bases). This TCR came from a young man in good health. Some clones in this sample may be carry-over from other donors' samples. Material: naive CD4+ T cells from PBMCs. Subset reported: CD45RA+ positively selected. The CDR3 is CASSLAWGRMGTEAFF. The CDR3 bases are TGCGCCAGCAGCTTGGCTTGGGGGCGTATGGGCACTGAAGCTTTCTTT.